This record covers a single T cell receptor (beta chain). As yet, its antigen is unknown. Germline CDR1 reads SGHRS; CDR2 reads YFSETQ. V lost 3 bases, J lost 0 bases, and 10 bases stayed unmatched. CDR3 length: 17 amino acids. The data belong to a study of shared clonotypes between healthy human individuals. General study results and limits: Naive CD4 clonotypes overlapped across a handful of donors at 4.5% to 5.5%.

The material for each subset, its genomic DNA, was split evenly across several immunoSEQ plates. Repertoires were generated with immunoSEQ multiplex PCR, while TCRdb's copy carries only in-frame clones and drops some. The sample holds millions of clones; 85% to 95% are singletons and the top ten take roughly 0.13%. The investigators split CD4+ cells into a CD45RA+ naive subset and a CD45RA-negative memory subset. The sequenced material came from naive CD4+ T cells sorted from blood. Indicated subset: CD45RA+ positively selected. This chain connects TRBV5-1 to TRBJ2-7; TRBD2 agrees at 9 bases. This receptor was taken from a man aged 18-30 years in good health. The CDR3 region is CASSSTTSGQLSYEQYF. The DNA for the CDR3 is TGCGCCAGCAGCTCCACTACTAGCGGGCAACTCTCCTACGAGCAGTACTTC.